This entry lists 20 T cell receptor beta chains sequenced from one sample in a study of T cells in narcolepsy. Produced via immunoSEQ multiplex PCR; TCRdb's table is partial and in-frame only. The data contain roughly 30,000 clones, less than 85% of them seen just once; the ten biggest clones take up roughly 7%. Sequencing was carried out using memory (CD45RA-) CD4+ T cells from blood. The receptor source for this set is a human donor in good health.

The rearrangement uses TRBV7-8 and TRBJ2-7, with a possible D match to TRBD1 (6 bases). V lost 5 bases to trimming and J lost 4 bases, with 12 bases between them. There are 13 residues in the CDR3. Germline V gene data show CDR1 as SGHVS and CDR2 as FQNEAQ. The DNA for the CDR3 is TGTGCCAGCAGCCCGCGGACAGCTTACGAGCAGTACTTC. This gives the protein CASSPRTAYEQYF.

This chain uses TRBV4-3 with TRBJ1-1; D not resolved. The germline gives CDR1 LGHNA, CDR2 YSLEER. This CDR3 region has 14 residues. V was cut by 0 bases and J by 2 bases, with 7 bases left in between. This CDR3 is CASSQDWVNTEAFF. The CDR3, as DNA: TGCGCCAGCAGCCAAGATTGGGTAAACACTGAAGCTTTCTTT.

This CDR3 is CASRGWGGGETTGANVLTF. CDR3 DNA sequence: TGCGCCAGCAGAGGATGGGGAGGTGGAGAGACCACTGGGGCCAACGTCCTGACTTTC. V is TRBV10-2 and J is TRBJ2-6, with D tentatively TRBD2 (6 bases). Germline V gene lookup returns CDR1 WSHSY and CDR2 SAAADI. The CDR3 is made up of 19 amino acids. V was trimmed by 6 bases and J by 2 bases, leaving 23 bases between them.

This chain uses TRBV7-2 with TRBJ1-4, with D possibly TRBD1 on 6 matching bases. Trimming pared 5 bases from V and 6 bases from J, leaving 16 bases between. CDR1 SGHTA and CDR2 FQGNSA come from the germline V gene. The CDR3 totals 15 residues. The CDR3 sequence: CASSLGGIMDEKLFF. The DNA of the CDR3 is TGTGCCAGCAGCCTAGGGGGAATCATGGATGAAAAACTGTTTTTT. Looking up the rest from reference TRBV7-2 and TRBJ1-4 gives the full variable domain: GAGVSQSPSNKVTEKGKDVELRCDPISGHTALYWYRQSLGQGLEFLIYFQGNSAPDKSGLPSDRFSAERTGGSVSTLTIQRTQQEDSAVYLCASSLGGIMDEKLFFGSGTQLSVL.

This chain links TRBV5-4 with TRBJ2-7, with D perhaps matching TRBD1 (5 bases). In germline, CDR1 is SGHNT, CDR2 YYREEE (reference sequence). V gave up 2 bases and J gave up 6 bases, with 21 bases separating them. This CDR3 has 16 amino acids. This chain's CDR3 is CASSFLGVVPYGEQYF. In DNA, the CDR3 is TGTGCCAGCAGCTTTCTAGGGGTCGTTCCGTATGGCGAGCAGTACTTC.

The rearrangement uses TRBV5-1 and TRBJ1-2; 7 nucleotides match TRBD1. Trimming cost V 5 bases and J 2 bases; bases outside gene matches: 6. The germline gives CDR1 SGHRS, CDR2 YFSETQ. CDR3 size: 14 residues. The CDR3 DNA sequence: TGCGCCAGCAGGACCGGGACAGACAACTATGGCTACACCTTC. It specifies CASRTGTDNYGYTF.

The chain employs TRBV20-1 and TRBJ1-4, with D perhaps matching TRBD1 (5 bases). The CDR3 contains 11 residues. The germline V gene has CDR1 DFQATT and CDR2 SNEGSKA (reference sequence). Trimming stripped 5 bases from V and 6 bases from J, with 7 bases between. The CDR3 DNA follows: TGCAGTGCTCAGACAGATGAAAAACTGTTTTTT. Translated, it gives CSAQTDEKLFF.

The CDR3 reads CASSRGGQGSSPLHF. As DNA, the CDR3 is TGCGCCAGCAGCCGGGGGGGACAGGGGAGTTCACCCCTCCACTTT. The chain joins TRBV4-1 to TRBJ1-6, with 10 bases matching TRBD1. This CDR3 spans 15 amino acids. V was clipped by 4 bases and J by 9 bases; unmatched bases: 6. The germline gives CDR1 MGHRA, CDR2 YSYEKL.

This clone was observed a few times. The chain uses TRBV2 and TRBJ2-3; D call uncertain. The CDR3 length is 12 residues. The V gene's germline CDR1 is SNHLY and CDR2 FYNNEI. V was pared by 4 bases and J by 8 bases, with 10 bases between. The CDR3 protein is CASSALRGTQYF. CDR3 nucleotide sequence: TGTGCCAGCAGTGCCTTAAGAGGTACGCAGTATTTT.

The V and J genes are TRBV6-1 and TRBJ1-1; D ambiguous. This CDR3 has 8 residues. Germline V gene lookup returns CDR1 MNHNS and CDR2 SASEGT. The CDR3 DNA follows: TGTGCGACGGAACGGGCTTTCTTT. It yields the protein CATERAFF.

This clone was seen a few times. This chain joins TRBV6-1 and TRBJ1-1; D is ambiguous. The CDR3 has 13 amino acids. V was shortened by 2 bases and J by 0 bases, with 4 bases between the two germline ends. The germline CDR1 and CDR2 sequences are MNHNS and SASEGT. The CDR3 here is CASSETVNTEAFF. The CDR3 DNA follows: TGTGCCAGCAGTGAAACCGTGAACACTGAAGCTTTCTTT.

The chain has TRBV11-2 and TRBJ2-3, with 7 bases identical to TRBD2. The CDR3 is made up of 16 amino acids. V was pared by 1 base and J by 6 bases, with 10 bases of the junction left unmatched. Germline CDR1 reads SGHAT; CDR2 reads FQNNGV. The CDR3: CASSLGSAGVADTQYF. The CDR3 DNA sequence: TGTGCCAGCAGCTTAGGCTCCGCGGGAGTAGCGGATACGCAGTATTTT.

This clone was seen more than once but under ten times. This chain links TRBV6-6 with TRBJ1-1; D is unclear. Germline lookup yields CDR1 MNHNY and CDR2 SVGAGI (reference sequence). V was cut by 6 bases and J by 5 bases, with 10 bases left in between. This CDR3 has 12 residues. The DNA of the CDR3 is TGTGCCAGCAGGGACCCCGGGACTGAAGCTTTCTTT. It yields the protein CASRDPGTEAFF.

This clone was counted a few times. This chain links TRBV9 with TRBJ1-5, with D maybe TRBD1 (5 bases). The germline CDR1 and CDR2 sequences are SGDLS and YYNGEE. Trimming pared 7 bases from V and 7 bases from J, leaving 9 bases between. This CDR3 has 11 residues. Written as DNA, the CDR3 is TGTGCCAGCGGCAGGGACCAGCCCCAGCATTTT. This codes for CASGRDQPQHF.

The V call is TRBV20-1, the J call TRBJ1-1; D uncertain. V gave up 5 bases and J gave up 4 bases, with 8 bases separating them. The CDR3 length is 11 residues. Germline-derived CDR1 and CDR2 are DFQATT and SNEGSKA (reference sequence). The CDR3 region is CSASRSTEAFF. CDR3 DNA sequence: TGCAGTGCTTCTCGTTCCACTGAAGCTTTCTTT.

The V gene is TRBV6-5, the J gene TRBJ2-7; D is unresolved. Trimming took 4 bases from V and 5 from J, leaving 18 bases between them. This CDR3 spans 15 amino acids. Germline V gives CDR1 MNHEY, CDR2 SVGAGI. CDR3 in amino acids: CASSWALVMVHEQYF. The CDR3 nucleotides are TGTGCCAGCAGTTGGGCTTTAGTTATGGTGCACGAGCAGTACTTC.

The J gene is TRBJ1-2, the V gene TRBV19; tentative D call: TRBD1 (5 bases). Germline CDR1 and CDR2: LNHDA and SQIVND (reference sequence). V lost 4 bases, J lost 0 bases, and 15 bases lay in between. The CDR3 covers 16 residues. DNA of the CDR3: TGTGCCAGTAGTAGGGGGGACGGTGGAACTAACTATGGCTACACCTTC. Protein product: CASSRGDGGTNYGYTF.

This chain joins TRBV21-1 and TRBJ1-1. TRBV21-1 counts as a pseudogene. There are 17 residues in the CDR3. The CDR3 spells CASSKGDVYPMNTEAFF. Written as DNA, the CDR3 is TGTGCCAGCAGCAAGGGGGACGTTTACCCCATGAACACTGAAGCTTTCTTT.

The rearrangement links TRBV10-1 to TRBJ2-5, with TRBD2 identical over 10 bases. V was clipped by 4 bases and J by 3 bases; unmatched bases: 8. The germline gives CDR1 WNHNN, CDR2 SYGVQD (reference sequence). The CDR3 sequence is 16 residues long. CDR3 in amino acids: CASSAKASGSKETQYF. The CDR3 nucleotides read TGCGCCAGCAGTGCTAAAGCTAGCGGGAGTAAAGAGACCCAGTACTTC.

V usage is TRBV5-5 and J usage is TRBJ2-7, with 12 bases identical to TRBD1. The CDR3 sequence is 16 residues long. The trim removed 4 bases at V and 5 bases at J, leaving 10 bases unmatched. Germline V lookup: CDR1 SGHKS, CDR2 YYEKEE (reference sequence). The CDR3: CASSGPPGQGAHEQYF. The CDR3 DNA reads TGTGCCAGCAGCGGCCCTCCGGGACAGGGGGCCCACGAGCAGTACTTC. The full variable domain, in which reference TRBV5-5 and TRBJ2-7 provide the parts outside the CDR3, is DAGVTQSPTHLIKTRGQQVTLRCSPISGHKSVSWYQQVLGQGPQFIFQYYEKEERGRGNFPDRFSARQFPNYSSELNVNALLLGDSALYLCASSGPPGQGAHEQYFGPGTRLTVT.